Below, one T cell receptor (beta chain) is given with its context. The antigen is unknown. Sequencing was at deep level. The repertoire was sequenced with immunoSEQ multiplex PCR; TCRdb's copy has only in-frame clones and lacks some. Among some 2,000,000 clones listed, about 95% were seen once. Naive CD8 populations comprised CD45RO-negative cells positively selected for CCR7, excluding terminally differentiated effector memory CD45RA+ cells. The sample originates from a study of shared clonotypes between healthy human individuals. Notes on the study in general: Researchers sampled blood only, noting tissue repertoires likely differ.

The CDR3 has 13 residues. Trimming removed 3 bases from V and 8 bases from J, with 12 bases in between. CDR1 and CDR2 (germline): MNHEY, SMNVEV (reference sequence). Specimen: naive CD8+ T cells sorted from blood. This TCR was sampled from a man between 18 and 35 years old in good health. The J gene is TRBJ2-3, the V gene TRBV27, with D possibly matching TRBD2 (6 bases). The chain's CDR3 is CASSLAGSLTQYF. CDR3 in DNA: TGTGCCAGCAGTTTGGCGGGGAGTCTTACGCAGTATTTT.